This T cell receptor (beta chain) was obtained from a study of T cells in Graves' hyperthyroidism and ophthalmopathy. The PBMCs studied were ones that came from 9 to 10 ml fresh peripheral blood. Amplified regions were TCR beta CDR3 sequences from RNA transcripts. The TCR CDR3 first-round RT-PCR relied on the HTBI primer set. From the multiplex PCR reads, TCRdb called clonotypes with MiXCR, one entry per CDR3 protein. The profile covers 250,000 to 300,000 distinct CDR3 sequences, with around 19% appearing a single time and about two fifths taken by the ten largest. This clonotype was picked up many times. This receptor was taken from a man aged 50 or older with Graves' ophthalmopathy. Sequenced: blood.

The CDR3 coding sequence is TGTGCCACCAGTGACCCTGACCACTCCTACGAGCAGTACTTC. It encodes CATSDPDHSYEQYF. The V call is TRBV24-1, the J call TRBJ2-7, with D uncertain. CDR1 and CDR2 (germline): KGHDR, SFDVKD. V lost 4 bases and J 0 bases, leaving 9 bases between the germline ends. This CDR3 has 14 amino acids.